This paragraph reports one T cell receptor (beta chain). These data come from a study of blood T cell repertoires in COVID-19. CDR3 size: 15 residues. Germline CDR1 is MNHEY and CDR2 is SMNVEV (reference sequence). J was trimmed by 11 bases and V by 6 bases; bases with no gene match: 11. Libraries were prepared by immunoSEQ multiplex PCR; TCRdb keeps only in-frame clonotypes and omits some of them. The sample lists over 200,000 clones; around nine tenths were seen once. This TCR came from a man between 60 and 70 years old who had recovered from COVID-19. The specimen was peripheral blood. The V and J genes are TRBV27 and TRBJ1-4, with 11 bases that match TRBD1. CDR3 nucleotide sequence: TGTGCCAGCAGCCCACTTCGGGACAGGGGGGGGAAACTGTTTTTT. Protein sequence: CASSPLRDRGGKLFF.